The 23 T cell receptor beta chains below were found in one sample sequenced in a study of blood T cell repertoires in COVID-19. The assay was immunoSEQ multiplex PCR, and TCRdb's table has in-frame clones only and misses some. The data contain under 60,000 clones, approximately 80% of them singletons. The source material was peripheral blood. The source of these receptors is a man in his 70s with acute or convalescent COVID-19.

The rearrangement links TRBV5-1 to TRBJ2-1, with 8 bases aligning to TRBD1. The germline V gene has CDR1 SGHRS and CDR2 YFSETQ. J gave up 6 bases and V 0 bases, and 2 bases lay outside the gene matches. The length of the CDR3 is 14 residues. The CDR3 loop is CASSLGTGGNEQFF. CDR3 coding DNA: TGCGCCAGCAGCTTGGGTACAGGGGGCAATGAGCAGTTCTTC.

The chain employs TRBV7-2 and TRBJ2-4; TRBD1 is a possible D gene (6 bases). V was shortened by 1 base and J by 9 bases, with 10 bases between the two germline ends. This CDR3 comprises 13 residues. Per the germline V gene, CDR1 is SGHTA and CDR2 is FQGNSA. In DNA, the CDR3 is TGTGCCAGCAGCTTAGACAGGGAAGGCATTCAGTACTTC. Translation gives CASSLDREGIQYF.

This sequence joins TRBV9 and TRBJ1-2; D gene uncertain. The CDR3 sequence is 14 residues long. Trimming left V 0 bases short and J 6 bases short, with 12 bases between. Germline CDR1 is SGDLS and CDR2 is YYNGEE. The CDR3 DNA sequence: TGTGCCAGCAGCGTAGGCGGAGGGTCTGATGGCTACACCTTC. It yields the protein CASSVGGGSDGYTF. The full variable domain, rest sourced from reference TRBV9 and TRBJ1-2, is DSGVTQTPKHLITATGQRVTLRCSPRSGDLSVYWYQQSLDQGLQFLIQYYNGEERAKGNILERFSAQQFPDLHSELNLSSLELGDSALYFCASSVGGGSDGYTFGSGTRLTVV.

The J gene is TRBJ1-2, the V gene TRBV19; D is uncertain. V lost 0 bases to trimming and J lost 2 bases, with 4 bases between them. CDR1 is LNHDA and CDR2 is SQIVND in the germline V gene (reference sequence). The CDR3 covers 13 residues. This chain's CDR3 is CASSIDRNYGYTF. The CDR3 nucleotides read TGTGCCAGTAGTATAGACAGAAACTATGGCTACACCTTC.

The chain carries TRBV10-1 and TRBJ1-6; possible D gene TRBD1, 6 bases. V lost 3 bases to trimming and J lost 6 bases, with 9 bases between them. Germline V CDR1 and CDR2: WNHNN, SYGVQD (reference sequence). This CDR3 spans 14 amino acids. The CDR3 DNA follows: TGCGCCAGCAGTGATGGACAGCTTAATTCACCCCTCCACTTT. Amino acid sequence: CASSDGQLNSPLHF.

The chain has TRBV7-7 and TRBJ2-2; tentative D call: TRBD2 (7 bases). Trimming left V 5 bases short and J 2 bases short, with 18 bases between. The CDR3 length is 17 residues. From germline, CDR1 is SSHAT and CDR2 FNYEAQ (reference sequence). The CDR3 protein is CASSPHGGGPNTGELFF. In nucleotides, the CDR3 is TGTGCCAGCAGCCCCCATGGGGGGGGCCCAAACACCGGGGAGCTGTTTTTT.

The rearrangement uses TRBV5-5 and TRBJ2-1, with D unresolved. Trimming took 0 bases from V and 8 from J, leaving 15 bases between them. CDR1 and CDR2 (germline): SGHKS, YYEKEE (reference sequence). The CDR3 spans 15 residues. CDR3 sequence reads: CASSLDSRSFDEQFF. CDR3 DNA sequence: TGTGCCAGCAGCTTGGACTCGAGGAGCTTCGATGAGCAGTTCTTC.

The rearrangement uses TRBV19 and TRBJ1-3, with D uncertain. Trimming cost V 5 bases and J 2 bases, with 16 bases left between them. The CDR3 consists of 16 residues. Germline CDR1 reads LNHDA; CDR2 reads SQIVND (reference sequence). CDR3 loop: CASSLRDGGAGNTIYF. The CDR3 DNA is TGTGCCAGTAGTCTCCGCGACGGCGGTGCTGGAAACACCATATATTTT.

The V gene is TRBV3-1 (or the pseudogene TRBV3-2), the J gene TRBJ1-3; D remains unclear. This CDR3 has 14 residues. The V gene's germline CDR1 is LGHDT and CDR2 YNNKEL (reference sequence). Trimming left V 4 bases short and J 5 bases short, with 12 bases between. The CDR3: CASSPRTGRNTIYF. Written as DNA, the CDR3 is TGTGCCAGCAGCCCGCGGACTGGTCGAAACACCATATATTTT.

J is TRBJ2-7 and V is TRBV27, with D perhaps matching TRBD1 (5 bases). CDR3 size: 13 residues. Trimming shortened V by 3 bases and J by 4 bases, and 10 bases separated the two germline ends. CDR1 and CDR2 from the germline V gene are MNHEY and SMNVEV (reference sequence). The CDR3: CASSFGPGYEQYF. As DNA, the CDR3 is TGTGCCAGCAGTTTTGGACCAGGGTACGAGCAGTACTTC.

In this sample, this clone turned up a few times. The rearrangement uses TRBV25-1 and TRBJ1-2; 8 positions agree with TRBD1. The CDR3 has 13 amino acids. The V gene's germline CDR1 is MGHDK and CDR2 SYGVNS. Trimming at V came to 7 bases and at J to 8 bases, leaving 9 bases not matched to a gene. Here the CDR3 reads CASTPGQGWGYTF. As DNA, the CDR3 is TGTGCCAGCACCCCCGGACAGGGTTGGGGCTACACCTTC.

In this sample, this clone turned up a few times. The chain recombines TRBV28 with TRBJ2-2; a weak D match, TRBD1 (6 bases). The CDR3 runs 15 residues. Germline V gene sequence: CDR1 MDHEN, CDR2 SYDVKM. V was cut by 7 bases and J by 1 base, with 13 bases left in between. In DNA, the CDR3 is TGTGCCAGCACGAGTGACAGGAGGAACACCGGGGAGCTGTTTTTT. This gives the protein CASTSDRRNTGELFF. Full variable domain (outside the CDR3, taken from reference TRBV28 and TRBJ2-2): DVKVTQSSRYLVKRTGEKVFLECVQDMDHENMFWYRQDPGLGLRLIYFSYDVKMKEKGDIPEGYSVSREKKERFSLILESASTNQTSMYLCASTSDRRNTGELFFGEGSRLTVL.

The rearrangement joins TRBV7-2 to TRBJ1-3; 7 bases agree with TRBD1. The germline gives CDR1 SGHTA, CDR2 FQGNSA. This CDR3 has 15 residues. Trimming removed 5 bases from V and 0 bases from J; junction bases left unmatched: 4. In DNA, the CDR3 is TGTGCCAGCAGCCTATGGGACAGCTCTGGAAACACCATATATTTT. Translating gives CASSLWDSSGNTIYF.

This chain connects TRBV21-1 to TRBJ2-7; TRBD2 is the table's D call and was not checked against the DNA. TRBV21-1 is noted as a pseudogene. CDR3 length: 19 residues. The CDR3 nucleotides are TGTGCCAGCAGCACCCGTCCCTCCCTAGCGGGGGGGCCTAGAAGAGAGCAGTACTTC. As protein: CASSTRPSLAGGPRREQYF.

J is TRBJ2-3 and V is TRBV5-8; D is unresolved. CDR1 SGHTS and CDR2 YDEGEE come from the germline V gene. V lost 0 bases, J lost 0 bases, and 5 bases lay in between. The CDR3 loop spans 14 amino acids. The DNA of the CDR3 is TGTGCCAGCAGCTTGGGACTTAGCACAGATACGCAGTATTTT. Translation gives CASSLGLSTDTQYF. The entire variable domain, with the rest obtained from reference TRBV5-8 and TRBJ2-3, is as follows: EAGVTQSPTHLIKTRGQQATLRCSPISGHTSVYWYQQALGLGLQFLLWYDEGEERNRGNFPPRFSGRQFPNYSSELNVNALELEDSALYLCASSLGLSTDTQYFGPGTRLTVL.

Worth noting for this clone: The junction shows a germline mismatch at one end, possibly a read error. The rearrangement uses TRBV28 and TRBJ1-2, with TRBD1 as a possible D gene (6 bases). The CDR3 is 11 amino acids. Germline CDR1 and CDR2: MDHEN and SYDVKM. The CDR3 sequence: CASSIRTARHF. The CDR3 nucleotides are TGTGCCAGCAGCATAAGGACAGCTCGGCACTTC.

This rearrangement joins TRBV19 to TRBJ1-6; 7 bases line up with TRBD1. The CDR3 sequence is 17 residues long. With V trimmed by 5 bases and J by 3 bases, 10 bases remained unmatched. Per germline, CDR1 LNHDA and CDR2 SQIVND (reference sequence). The CDR3 bases are TGTGCCAGTAGTCCCGGACAGGAGGGGGTCTATAATTCACCCCTCCACTTT. Encoded protein: CASSPGQEGVYNSPLHF.

V usage is TRBV9 and J usage is TRBJ2-7; TRBD1 agrees at 8 bases. CDR3 length: 15 amino acids. V lost 3 bases to trimming and J lost 9 bases; unmatched junction nucleotides: 14. Germline assignment: CDR1 SGDLS and CDR2 YYNGEE. In nucleotides, the CDR3 is TGTGCCAGCAGCGAAGAGCCGGGACAGGCGGTTCGGCAGTACTTC. It codes for CASSEEPGQAVRQYF. The full variable domain, in which reference TRBV9 and TRBJ2-7 provide the parts outside the CDR3, is DSGVTQTPKHLITATGQRVTLRCSPRSGDLSVYWYQQSLDQGLQFLIQYYNGEERAKGNILERFSAQQFPDLHSELNLSSLELGDSALYFCASSEEPGQAVRQYFGPGTRLTVT.

The rearrangement joins TRBV9 to TRBJ2-7, with D possibly being TRBD2 (6 bases). The V and J ends lost 4 bases and 1 base respectively, with 12 bases between them. This CDR3 region has 14 residues. Germline CDR1 is SGDLS and CDR2 is YYNGEE. The CDR3: CASSPRSGSYEQYF. The DNA of the CDR3 is TGTGCCAGCAGCCCCCGTAGCGGATCCTACGAGCAGTACTTC.

J is TRBJ2-1 and V is TRBV6-5; a possible D gene is TRBD2 (6 bases). Germline loops: CDR1 MNHEY, CDR2 SVGAGI. This CDR3 is built from 15 residues. The V and J ends lost 6 bases and 6 bases respectively, with 18 bases between them. The CDR3 bases are TGTGCCAGCAGACAGGCGGGACGGGTTCCCAATGAGCAGTTCTTC. This translates into CASRQAGRVPNEQFF.

This sequence joins TRBV3-1 (or the pseudogene TRBV3-2) and TRBJ1-2; D gene unclear. The CDR3 is 14 residues long. The V end lost 3 bases, the J end lost 8 bases, and 16 bases lay between the germline ends. Germline V lookup: CDR1 LGHDT, CDR2 YNNKEL (reference sequence). The chain's CDR3 is CASSQDLLGGGYTF. The CDR3 region has the DNA TGTGCCAGCAGCCAGGACCTTCTGGGAGGCGGCTACACCTTC.

The chain joins TRBV27 to TRBJ2-5, with 9 bases identical to TRBD1. Germline CDR1 is MNHEY and CDR2 is SMNVEV (reference sequence). CDR3 size: 15 residues. V lost 5 bases and J lost 2; bases outside the gene matches: 6. The CDR3 nucleotides are TGTGCCAGCAGTCCGGGGACAGGGAAACAAGAGACCCAGTACTTC. It codes for CASSPGTGKQETQYF.

This clone was found a few times. The gene calls are TRBV5-6 and TRBJ2-2, with 9 bases lining up with TRBD1. The CDR3 runs 14 residues. Germline V lookup: CDR1 SGHDT, CDR2 YYEEEE. V was clipped by 4 bases and J by 8 bases; unmatched bases: 6. This CDR3 reads CASSPDRGFGELFF. Written as DNA, the CDR3 is TGTGCCAGCAGCCCGGACAGGGGATTTGGGGAGCTGTTTTTT.